The 22 T cell receptor beta chains below were found in one sample sequenced in a study of shared clonotypes between healthy human individuals. TCRdb keeps only in-frame clones here, not all; method: immunoSEQ multiplex PCR. The sample records 2 million to 2.5 million clones, approximately 96% being singletons. The sample was naive CD4+ T cells sorted from blood. Indicated subset: CD45RA+ positively selected. The source is a man between 18 and 35 years old in good health.

V gene TRBV2 combines with J gene TRBJ2-7; D uncertain. The CDR3 has 13 residues. The V end was cut by 6 bases, the J end by 3 bases, with 12 bases between. From germline, CDR1 is SNHLY and CDR2 FYNNEI. The CDR3 loop reads CASSLGPIYEQYF. The CDR3 DNA reads TGTGCCAGCAGCCTTGGACCTATCTACGAGCAGTACTTC.

The chain recombines TRBV2 with TRBJ1-1; D is undetermined. V lost 7 bases, J lost 3 bases, and 9 bases lay in between. The CDR3 runs 12 residues. Germline assignment: CDR1 SNHLY and CDR2 FYNNEI. CDR3 in DNA: TGTGCCAGCAACACGGGTTACACTGAAGCTTTCTTT. Translating gives CASNTGYTEAFF.

The rearrangement uses TRBV6-5 and TRBJ2-1, with TRBD2 matching over 16 bases. CDR1 and CDR2 (germline): MNHEY, SVGAGI. V shed 6 bases and J 5 bases; nucleotides not matched to a gene: 1. The CDR3 spans 15 residues. The CDR3 DNA reads as TGTGCCAGCAGGGGACTAGCGGGGGGGAACAATGAGCAGTTCTTC. It codes for CASRGLAGGNNEQFF.

The CDR3 region has the DNA TGTGCCAGCCCGTCAAGCTCCTACGAGCAGTACTTC. Its protein product is CASPSSSYEQYF. V usage is TRBV6-9 and J usage is TRBJ2-7, with unresolved D. This CDR3 is 12 amino acids long. CDR1 and CDR2 from the germline V gene are MNHGY and SVAAGI. V lost 8 bases and J lost 0, with 8 bases in between.

This chain links TRBV7-2 with TRBJ2-3; D unclear. Germline CDR1 is SGHTA and CDR2 is FQGNSA. This CDR3 has 12 amino acids. V lost 6 bases to trimming and J lost 3 bases, with 7 bases between them. In DNA form, the CDR3 reads TGTGCCAGCAGAGGCTATACAGATACGCAGTATTTT. As protein: CASRGYTDTQYF.

V and J are TRBV10-3 and TRBJ2-7, with 10 bases matching TRBD2. The germline V gene has CDR1 ENHRY and CDR2 SYGVKD. Trimming removed 11 bases from V and 3 bases from J; junction bases left unmatched: 7. This CDR3 spans 13 amino acids. CDR3: CAVTSGINYEQYF. The CDR3 DNA is TGTGCCGTCACTAGCGGGATAAACTACGAGCAGTACTTC.

The DNA for the CDR3 is TGTGCCAGCAGGCCAATTGTCGTAGCGGGATCCTCAGATACGCAGTATTTT. Its protein product is CASRPIVVAGSSDTQYF. This chain links TRBV7-2 with TRBJ2-3, with 8 bases aligning to TRBD2. Germline V gives CDR1 SGHTA, CDR2 FQGNSA. The CDR3 has 17 amino acids. The J segment lost 4 bases and the V segment lost 6 bases, leaving 15 bases of the junction unmatched.

CDR3 in amino acids: CATSTTGDSPLHF. CDR3 coding DNA: TGTGCCACCAGCACCACAGGGGATTCACCCCTCCACTTT. The V and J genes are TRBV15 and TRBJ1-6, with 7 bases aligning to TRBD1. The CDR3 length is 13 residues. The V gene end was trimmed by 4 bases and the J gene end by 8 bases; junction bases not matched to a gene: 2. CDR1 is LNHNV and CDR2 is YYDKDF in the germline V gene (reference sequence).

The V and J genes are TRBV5-4 and TRBJ2-5; D may match TRBD1 or TRBD2 (5 bases each). Per germline, CDR1 SGHNT and CDR2 YYREEE (reference sequence). This CDR3 is built from 15 residues. V dropped 4 bases and J dropped 5 bases, with 18 bases sitting between them. The CDR3 nucleotides read TGTGCCAGCAGCGGGGTCTTCCAAGGGGAGGAGACCCAGTACTTC. As protein: CASSGVFQGEETQYF.

This sequence joins TRBV10-3 and TRBJ1-6, with D perhaps TRBD1 (6 bases). Germline CDR1 is ENHRY and CDR2 is SYGVKD. V lost 2 bases, J lost 6 bases, and 8 bases lay in between. This CDR3 has 14 residues. CDR3 sequence reads: CAISETGFNSPLHF. The CDR3 DNA sequence: TGTGCCATCAGTGAGACAGGGTTTAATTCACCCCTCCACTTT.

J is TRBJ2-2 and V is TRBV11-1; 10 bases are a match to TRBD1. The germline CDR1 and CDR2 sequences are SGHAT and FQDESV (reference sequence). V shed 5 bases, J shed 6 bases, and the junction held 6 bases outside the gene matches. The length of the CDR3 is 15 residues. In DNA, the CDR3 is TGTGCCAGCAGCCTTGGTGGACAGGGGGCCGGGGAGCTGTTTTTT. It encodes CASSLGGQGAGELFF.

The chain joins TRBV5-1 to TRBJ2-2, with a possible D match to TRBD2 (6 bases). The length of the CDR3 is 16 residues. Between the trimmed V and J ends, which lost 4 bases and 0 bases, there was a span of 13 bases. Germline V lookup: CDR1 SGHRS, CDR2 YFSETQ. CDR3 coding DNA: TGCGCCAGCAGCCTCCCGGGAGTCGCGAACACCGGGGAGCTGTTTTTT. Translated, it gives CASSLPGVANTGELFF.

This clone was seen a handful of times. The chain couples TRBV5-1 to TRBJ1-2; 9 nucleotides match TRBD1. Germline V CDR1 and CDR2: SGHRS, YFSETQ. The CDR3 runs to 15 residues. The V segment lost 4 bases and the J segment 4 bases; nucleotides outside the gene matches: 8. The CDR3 loop reads CASSPGTGKTYGYTF. In DNA form, the CDR3 reads TGCGCCAGCAGCCCAGGGACAGGGAAAACCTATGGCTACACCTTC.

This sequence joins TRBV10-2 and TRBJ2-3; D perhaps matches TRBD2 (6 bases). The CDR3 length is 15 residues. V was shortened by 2 bases and J by 1 base, with 10 bases between the two germline ends. Germline assignment: CDR1 WSHSY and CDR2 SAAADI. This CDR3 reads CASSEPSAGTDTQYF. DNA for the CDR3: TGCGCCAGCAGTGAGCCTAGCGCGGGCACAGATACGCAGTATTTT.

The gene calls are TRBV7-9 and TRBJ2-7, with unresolved D. Germline CDR1 SEHNR, CDR2 FQNEAQ (reference sequence). V was pared by 3 bases and J by 6 bases, with 15 bases between. CDR3 length equals 14 residues. CDR3 region: CASSFDILDGEQYF. The CDR3 DNA reads TGTGCCAGCAGCTTCGACATCCTTGATGGCGAGCAGTACTTC. The whole variable domain, remainder taken from reference TRBV7-9 and TRBJ2-7, is DTGVSQNPRHKITKRGQNVTFRCDPISEHNRLYWYRQTLGQGPEFLTYFQNEAQLEKSRLLSDRFSAERPKGSFSTLEIQRTEQGDSAMYLCASSFDILDGEQYFGPGTRLTVT.

The V and J genes are TRBV5-4 and TRBJ1-5; maybe TRBD1 (6 bases). CDR3 length equals 13 residues. The V gene lost 3 bases and the J gene lost 5 bases, with 9 bases spanning the gap. Germline V gives CDR1 SGHNT, CDR2 YYREEE (reference sequence). The CDR3 loop is CASSSQGDQPQHF. DNA for the CDR3: TGTGCCAGCAGCTCACAGGGAGATCAGCCCCAGCATTTT.

J is TRBJ1-1 and V is TRBV5-1, with 9 bases lining up with TRBD1. V lost 4 bases and J lost 1; bases outside the gene matches: 5. The length of the CDR3 is 15 residues. Germline values: CDR1 SGHRS, CDR2 YFSETQ. For the CDR3, the DNA is TGCGCCAGCAGCATGGGGACAGGGACGAACACTGAAGCTTTCTTT. Protein: CASSMGTGTNTEAFF.

The table lists this clone with a few counts. Other DNA sequences from this sample encode an identical CDR3 as well. This chain uses TRBV5-1 with TRBJ2-3, with D uncertain. This CDR3 spans 14 amino acids. Trimming removed 0 bases from V and 0 bases from J, with 5 bases in between. The germline gives CDR1 SGHRS, CDR2 YFSETQ. For the CDR3, the DNA is TGCGCCAGCAGCTTGGACCCTAGCACAGATACGCAGTATTTT. Protein sequence: CASSLDPSTDTQYF.

The chain uses TRBV19 and TRBJ2-5, with D possibly being TRBD1 (6 bases). CDR1 is LNHDA and CDR2 is SQIVND in the germline V gene (reference sequence). The V gene lost 5 bases and the J gene lost 4 bases, with 11 bases spanning the gap. This CDR3 has 13 amino acids. CDR3 nucleotide sequence: TGTGCCAGTAGTGCCACAGGGATAGAGACCCAGTACTTC. Its translation is CASSATGIETQYF.

J is TRBJ1-6 and V is TRBV27, with TRBD1 as a possible D gene (6 bases). This CDR3 comprises 16 residues. V lost 0 bases, J lost 9 bases, and 15 bases lay in between. In germline, CDR1 is MNHEY, CDR2 SMNVEV (reference sequence). The CDR3 nucleotides are TGTGCCAGCAGTTTATCAGCTGGGGGCCGGGGTTCACCCCTCCACTTT. The encoded protein is CASSLSAGGRGSPLHF.

In this sample, this clone turned up once. Other nucleotide sequences from this sample produce the same CDR3. The CDR3 is CASSLEGAYSNQPQHF. In DNA form, the CDR3 reads TGTGCCAGCAGCTTAGAGGGAGCGTATAGCAATCAGCCCCAGCATTTT. The chain couples TRBV7-8 to TRBJ1-5; D not resolved. Per the germline V gene, CDR1 is SGHVS and CDR2 is FQNEAQ. Trimming cost V 1 base and J 0 bases, with 10 bases left between them. The CDR3 runs 16 residues.

The gene calls are TRBV18 and TRBJ1-5, with a weak D call TRBD1 (5 bases). This CDR3 is built from 17 residues. The V gene lost 2 bases and the J gene lost 0 bases, with 14 bases spanning the gap. The V gene's germline CDR1 is KGHSH and CDR2 LQKENI. The CDR3, as DNA: TGTGCCAGCTCACCAGGCGGGGGACCTTATAGCAATCAGCCCCAGCATTTT. Translated, it gives CASSPGGGPYSNQPQHF.